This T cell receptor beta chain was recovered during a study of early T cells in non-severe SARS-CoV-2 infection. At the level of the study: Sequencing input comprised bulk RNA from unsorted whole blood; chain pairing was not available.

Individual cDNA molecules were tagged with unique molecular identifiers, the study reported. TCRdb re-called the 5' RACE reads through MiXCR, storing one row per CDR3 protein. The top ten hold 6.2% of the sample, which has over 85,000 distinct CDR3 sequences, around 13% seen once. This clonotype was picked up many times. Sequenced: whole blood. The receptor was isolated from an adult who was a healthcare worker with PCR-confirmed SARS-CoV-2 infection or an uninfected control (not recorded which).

The chain's CDR3 is CASSQDYGRNTGELFF. CDR3 coding DNA: TGCGCCAGCAGCCAAGATTACGGGAGAAACACCGGGGAGCTGTTTTTT. This chain connects TRBV4-3 to TRBJ2-2, with D tentatively TRBD2 (6 bases). With 0 bases removed from V and 2 bases from J, the gap between germline ends came to 10 bases. The CDR3 totals 16 residues. The germline V gene encodes CDR1 LGHNA and CDR2 YSLEER.